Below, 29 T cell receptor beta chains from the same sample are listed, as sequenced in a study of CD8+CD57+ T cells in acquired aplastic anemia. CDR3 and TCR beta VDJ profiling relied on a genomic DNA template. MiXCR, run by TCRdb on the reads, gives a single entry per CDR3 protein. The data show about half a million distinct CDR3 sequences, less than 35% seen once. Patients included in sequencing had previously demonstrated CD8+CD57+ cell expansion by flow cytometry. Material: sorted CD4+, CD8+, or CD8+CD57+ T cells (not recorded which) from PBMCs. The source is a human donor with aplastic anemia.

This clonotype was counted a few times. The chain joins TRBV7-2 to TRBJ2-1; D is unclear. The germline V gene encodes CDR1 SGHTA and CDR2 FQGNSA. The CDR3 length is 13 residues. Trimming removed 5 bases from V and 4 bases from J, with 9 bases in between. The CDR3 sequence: CASSTDTYNEQFF. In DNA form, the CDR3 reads TGTGCCAGCAGCACCGACACATACAATGAGCAGTTCTTC.

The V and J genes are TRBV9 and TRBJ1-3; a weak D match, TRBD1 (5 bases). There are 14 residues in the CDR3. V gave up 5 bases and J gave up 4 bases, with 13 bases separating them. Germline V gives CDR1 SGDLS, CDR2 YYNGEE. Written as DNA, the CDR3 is TGTGCCAGCAGTTCCCCCCGGGGGGGAAACACCATATATTTT. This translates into CASSSPRGGNTIYF. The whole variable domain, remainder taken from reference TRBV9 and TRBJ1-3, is DSGVTQTPKHLITATGQRVTLRCSPRSGDLSVYWYQQSLDQGLQFLIQYYNGEERAKGNILERFSAQQFPDLHSELNLSSLELGDSALYFCASSSPRGGNTIYFGEGSWLTVV.

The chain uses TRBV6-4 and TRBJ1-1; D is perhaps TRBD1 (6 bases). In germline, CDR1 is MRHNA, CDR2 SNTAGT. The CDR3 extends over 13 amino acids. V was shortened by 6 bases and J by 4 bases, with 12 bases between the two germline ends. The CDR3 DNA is TGTGCCAGCAGGGGGGTAGGGGGCACTGAAGCTTTCTTT. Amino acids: CASRGVGGTEAFF.

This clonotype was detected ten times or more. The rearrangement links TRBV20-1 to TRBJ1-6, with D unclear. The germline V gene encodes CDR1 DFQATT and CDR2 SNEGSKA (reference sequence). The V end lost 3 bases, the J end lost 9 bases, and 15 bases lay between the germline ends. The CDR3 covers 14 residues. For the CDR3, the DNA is TGCAGTGCTAGCGAGACATCTCCTCGTTCACCCCTCCACTTT. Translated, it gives CSASETSPRSPLHF.

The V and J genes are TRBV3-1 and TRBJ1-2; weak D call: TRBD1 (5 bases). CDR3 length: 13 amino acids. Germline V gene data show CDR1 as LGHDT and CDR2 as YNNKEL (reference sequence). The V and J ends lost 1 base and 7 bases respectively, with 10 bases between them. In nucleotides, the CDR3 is TGTGCCAGCAGCCAAGTAGAGGGGACTGGCTACACCTTC. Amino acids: CASSQVEGTGYTF.

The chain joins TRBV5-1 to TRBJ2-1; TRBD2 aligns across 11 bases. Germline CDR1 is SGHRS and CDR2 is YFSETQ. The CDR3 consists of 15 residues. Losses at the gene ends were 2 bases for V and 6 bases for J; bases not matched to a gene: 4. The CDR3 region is CASSFSGRAVNEQFF. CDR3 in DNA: TGCGCCAGCAGCTTTAGCGGGAGGGCCGTCAATGAGCAGTTCTTC.

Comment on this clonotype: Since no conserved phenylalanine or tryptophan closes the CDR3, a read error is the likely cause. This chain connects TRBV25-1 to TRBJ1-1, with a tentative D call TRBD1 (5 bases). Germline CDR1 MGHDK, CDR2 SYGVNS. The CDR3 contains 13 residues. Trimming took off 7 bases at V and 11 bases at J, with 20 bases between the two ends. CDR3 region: CASILGQGRGAFL. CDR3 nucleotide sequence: TGTGCCAGCATCCTAGGGCAGGGACGGGGGGCTTTCCTT.

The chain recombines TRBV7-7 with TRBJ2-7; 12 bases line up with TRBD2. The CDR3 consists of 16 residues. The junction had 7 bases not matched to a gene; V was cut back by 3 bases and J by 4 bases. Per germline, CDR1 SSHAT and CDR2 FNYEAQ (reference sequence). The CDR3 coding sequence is TGTGCCAGCAGCTTCGCTAGCGGGGGGGCCGGTTACGAGCAGTACGTC. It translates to CASSFASGGAGYEQYV.

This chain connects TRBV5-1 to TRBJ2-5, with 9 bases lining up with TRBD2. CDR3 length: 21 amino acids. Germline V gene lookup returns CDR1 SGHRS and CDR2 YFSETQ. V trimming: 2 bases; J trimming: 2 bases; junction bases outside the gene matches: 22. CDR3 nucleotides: TGCGCCAGCAGCTTCCGTCCTTTGATAAAGCGGGAGGAGCTCTATCAAGAGACCCAGTACTTC. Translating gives CASSFRPLIKREELYQETQYF. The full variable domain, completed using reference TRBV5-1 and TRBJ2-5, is KAGVTQTPRYLIKTRGQQVTLSCSPISGHRSVSWYQQTPGQGLQFLFEYFSETQRNKGNFPGRFSGRQFSNSRSEMNVSTLELGDSALYLCASSFRPLIKREELYQETQYFGPGTRLLVL.

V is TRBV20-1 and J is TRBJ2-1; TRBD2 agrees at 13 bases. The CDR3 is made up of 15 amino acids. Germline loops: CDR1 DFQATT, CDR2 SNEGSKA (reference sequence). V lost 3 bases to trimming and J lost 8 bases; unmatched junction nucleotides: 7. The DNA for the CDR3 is TGCAGTGCTAGTCCCGGACTAGCGGGAGTTTATGAGCAGTTCTTC. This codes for CSASPGLAGVYEQFF.

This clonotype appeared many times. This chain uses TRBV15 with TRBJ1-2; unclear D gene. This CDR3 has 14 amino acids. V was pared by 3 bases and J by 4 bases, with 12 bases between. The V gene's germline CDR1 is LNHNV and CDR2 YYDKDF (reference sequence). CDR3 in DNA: TGTGCCACCAGCAGGTCTGTAGGGCTCTATGGCTACACCTTC. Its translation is CATSRSVGLYGYTF.

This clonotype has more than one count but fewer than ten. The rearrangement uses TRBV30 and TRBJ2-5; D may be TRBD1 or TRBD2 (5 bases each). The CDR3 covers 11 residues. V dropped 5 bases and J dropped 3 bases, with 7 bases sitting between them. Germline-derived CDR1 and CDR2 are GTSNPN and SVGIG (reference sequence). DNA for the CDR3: TGTGCCTGGGGGGGAAAAGAGACCCAGTACTTC. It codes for CAWGGKETQYF.

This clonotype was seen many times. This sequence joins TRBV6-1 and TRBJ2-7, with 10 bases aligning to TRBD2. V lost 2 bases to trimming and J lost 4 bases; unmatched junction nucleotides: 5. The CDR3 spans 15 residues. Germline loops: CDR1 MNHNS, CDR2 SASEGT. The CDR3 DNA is TGTGCCAGCAGTGAACGGCTAGCGGGAGCTTACGAGCAGTACTTC. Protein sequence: CASSERLAGAYEQYF.

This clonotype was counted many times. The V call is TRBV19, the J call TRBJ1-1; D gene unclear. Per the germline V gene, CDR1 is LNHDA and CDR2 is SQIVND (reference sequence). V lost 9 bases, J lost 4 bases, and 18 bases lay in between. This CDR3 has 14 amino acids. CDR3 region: CASPGRAGITEAFF. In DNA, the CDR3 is TGTGCCAGCCCTGGGAGGGCGGGTATCACTGAAGCTTTCTTT.

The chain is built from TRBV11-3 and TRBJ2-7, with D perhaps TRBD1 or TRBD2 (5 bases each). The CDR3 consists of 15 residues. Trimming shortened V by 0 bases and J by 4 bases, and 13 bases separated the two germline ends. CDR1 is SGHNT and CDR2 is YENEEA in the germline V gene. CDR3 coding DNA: TGTGCCAGCAGCTTAGATCGGGGCAGGACTTACGAGCAGTACTTC. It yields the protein CASSLDRGRTYEQYF.

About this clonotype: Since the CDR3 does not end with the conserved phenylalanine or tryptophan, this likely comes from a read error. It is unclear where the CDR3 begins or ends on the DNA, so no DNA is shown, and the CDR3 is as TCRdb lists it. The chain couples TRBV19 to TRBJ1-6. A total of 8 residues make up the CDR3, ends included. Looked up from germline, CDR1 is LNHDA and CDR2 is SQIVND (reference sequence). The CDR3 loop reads CATWTPNI.

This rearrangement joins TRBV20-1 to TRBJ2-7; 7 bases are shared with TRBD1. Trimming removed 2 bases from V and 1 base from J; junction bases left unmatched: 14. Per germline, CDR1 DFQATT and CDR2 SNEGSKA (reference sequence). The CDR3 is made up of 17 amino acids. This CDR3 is CSARSSDRDHPSYEQYF. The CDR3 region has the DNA TGCAGTGCTAGATCATCAGACAGGGACCATCCTTCCTACGAGCAGTACTTC.

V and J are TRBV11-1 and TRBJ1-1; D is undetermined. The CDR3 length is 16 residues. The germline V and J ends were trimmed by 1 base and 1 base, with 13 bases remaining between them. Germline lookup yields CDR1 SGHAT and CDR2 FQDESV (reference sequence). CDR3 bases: TGTGCCAGCAGCTTAGTCCCCGCTAAAGGGAACACTGAAGCTTTCTTT. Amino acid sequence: CASSLVPAKGNTEAFF.

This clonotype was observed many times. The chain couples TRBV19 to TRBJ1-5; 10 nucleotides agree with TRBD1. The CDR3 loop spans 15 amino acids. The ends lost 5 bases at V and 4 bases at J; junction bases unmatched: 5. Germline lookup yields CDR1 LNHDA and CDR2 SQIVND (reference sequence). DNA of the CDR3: TGTGCCAGTAGTTGGGGACAGGGGACTAATCAGCCCCAGCATTTT. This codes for CASSWGQGTNQPQHF.

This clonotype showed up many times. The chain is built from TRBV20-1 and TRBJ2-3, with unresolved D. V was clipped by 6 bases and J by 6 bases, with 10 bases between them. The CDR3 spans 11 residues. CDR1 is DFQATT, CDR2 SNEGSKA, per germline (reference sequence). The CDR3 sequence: CSAQGSDTQYF. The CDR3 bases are TGCAGTGCGCAAGGGTCGGATACGCAGTATTTT.

The chain's CDR3 is CAIRGDGGPDEQYF. CDR3 nucleotides: TGTGCCATCAGGGGGGACGGGGGCCCTGACGAGCAGTACTTC. V gene TRBV10-3 combines with J gene TRBJ2-7; D is possibly TRBD1 or TRBD2 (6 bases each). Germline CDR1 and CDR2: ENHRY and SYGVKD. The CDR3 consists of 14 residues. V lost 6 bases, J lost 5 bases, and 17 bases lay in between.

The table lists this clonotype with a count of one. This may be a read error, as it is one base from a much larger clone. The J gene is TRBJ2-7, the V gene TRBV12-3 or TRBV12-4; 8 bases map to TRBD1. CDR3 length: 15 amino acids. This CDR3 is CASTSVGAGGYEQHF. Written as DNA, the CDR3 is TGTGCCAGCACCTCCGTGGGAGCAGGGGGCTACGAGCAGCACTTC.

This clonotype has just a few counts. In DNA form, the CDR3 reads TGTGCCTGGAGTGTATTAAGTACCTATGGCTACACCTTC. This codes for CAWSVLSTYGYTF. This chain joins TRBV30 and TRBJ1-2; no clear D. The CDR3 has 13 residues. Trimming stripped 0 bases from V and 4 bases from J, with 9 bases between. In germline, CDR1 is GTSNPN, CDR2 SVGIG (reference sequence).

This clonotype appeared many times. This CDR3 reads CAIGVGDSPLHF. The CDR3 bases are TGTGCCATCGGGGTAGGAGATTCACCCCTCCACTTT. The chain carries TRBV10-3 and TRBJ1-6; D gene ambiguous. The CDR3 covers 12 residues. V lost 8 bases, J lost 8 bases, and 10 bases lay in between. Per germline, CDR1 ENHRY and CDR2 SYGVKD.

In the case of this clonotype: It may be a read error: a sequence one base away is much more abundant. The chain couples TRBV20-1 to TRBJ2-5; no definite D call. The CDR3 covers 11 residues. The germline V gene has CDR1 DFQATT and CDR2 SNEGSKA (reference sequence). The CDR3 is CSARVAETRYF. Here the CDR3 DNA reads TGCAGTGCTAGAGTTGCGGAGACCCGGTACTTC.

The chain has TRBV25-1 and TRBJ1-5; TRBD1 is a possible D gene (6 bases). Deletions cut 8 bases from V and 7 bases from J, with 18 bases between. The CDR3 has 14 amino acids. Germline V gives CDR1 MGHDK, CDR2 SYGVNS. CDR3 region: CASSPTGSAQPQHF. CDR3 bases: TGTGCCAGCTCACCGACAGGATCGGCACAGCCCCAGCATTTT.

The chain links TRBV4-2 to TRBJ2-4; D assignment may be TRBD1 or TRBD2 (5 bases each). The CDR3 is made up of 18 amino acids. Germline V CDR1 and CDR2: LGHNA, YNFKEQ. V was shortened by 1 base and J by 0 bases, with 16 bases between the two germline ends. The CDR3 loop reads CASSQAGTLAEAKNIQYF. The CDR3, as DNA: TGTGCCAGCAGCCAAGCAGGGACGTTGGCGGAAGCCAAAAACATTCAGTACTTC.

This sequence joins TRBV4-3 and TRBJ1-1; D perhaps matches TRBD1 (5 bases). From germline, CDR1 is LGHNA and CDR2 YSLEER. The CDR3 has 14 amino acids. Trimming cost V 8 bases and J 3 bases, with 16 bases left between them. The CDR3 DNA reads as TGCGCCAGCGCCCGGGAAGGGGAGTACACTGAAGCTTTCTTT. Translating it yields CASAREGEYTEAFF.

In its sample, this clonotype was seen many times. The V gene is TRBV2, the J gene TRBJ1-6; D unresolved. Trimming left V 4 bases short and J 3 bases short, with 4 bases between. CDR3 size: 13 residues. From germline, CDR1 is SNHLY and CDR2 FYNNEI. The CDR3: CASSGDYNSPLHF. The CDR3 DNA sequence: TGTGCCAGCAGTGGGGACTATAATTCACCCCTCCACTTT.